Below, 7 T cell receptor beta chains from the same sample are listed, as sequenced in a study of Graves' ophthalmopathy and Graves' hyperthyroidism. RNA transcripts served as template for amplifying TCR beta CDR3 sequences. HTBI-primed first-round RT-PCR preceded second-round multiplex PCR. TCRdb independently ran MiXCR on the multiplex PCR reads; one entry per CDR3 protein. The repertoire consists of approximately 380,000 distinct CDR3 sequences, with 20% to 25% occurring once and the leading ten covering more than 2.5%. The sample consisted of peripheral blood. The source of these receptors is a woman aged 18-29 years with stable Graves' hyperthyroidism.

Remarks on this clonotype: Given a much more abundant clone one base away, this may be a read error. Here the CDR3 reads CASTATSGASNEQYF. In nucleotides, the CDR3 is TGTGCCAGCACAGCGACTAGCGGGGCTAGTAACGAGCAGTACTTC. The chain is built from TRBV6-1 and TRBJ2-7, with 11 bases that match TRBD2. There are 15 residues in the CDR3. Germline V gives CDR1 MNHNS, CDR2 SASEGT. V shed 7 bases, J shed 5 bases, and the junction held 10 bases outside the gene matches.

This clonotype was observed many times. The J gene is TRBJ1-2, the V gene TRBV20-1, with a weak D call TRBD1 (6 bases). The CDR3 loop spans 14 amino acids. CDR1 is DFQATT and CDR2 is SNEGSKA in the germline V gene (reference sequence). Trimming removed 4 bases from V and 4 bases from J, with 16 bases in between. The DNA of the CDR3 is TGCAGTGCTACTGGACAGAAAACCATCTATGGCTACACCTTC. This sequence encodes CSATGQKTIYGYTF.

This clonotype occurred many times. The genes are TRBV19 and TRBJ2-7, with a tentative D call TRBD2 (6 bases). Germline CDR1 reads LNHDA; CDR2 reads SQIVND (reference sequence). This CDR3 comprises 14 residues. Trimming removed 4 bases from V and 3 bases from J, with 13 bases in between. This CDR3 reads CASSRRDLGYEQYF. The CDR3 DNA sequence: TGTGCCAGTAGTAGGCGGGACCTAGGCTACGAGCAGTACTTC.

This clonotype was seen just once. In DNA form, the CDR3 reads TGTGCCAGCAGCTTAGTCGGGACAGGGAATATTGGGGCCAACGTCCTGACTTTC. Its protein product is CASSLVGTGNIGANVLTF. The chain is built from TRBV11-2 and TRBJ2-6, with 9 bases identical to TRBD1. The V gene end was trimmed by 1 base and the J gene end by 3 bases; junction bases not matched to a gene: 7. Germline V gene sequence: CDR1 SGHAT, CDR2 FQNNGV. The length of the CDR3 is 18 residues. Complete variable domain (other parts from reference TRBV11-2 and TRBJ2-6): EAGVAQSPRYKIIEKRQSVAFWCNPISGHATLYWYQQILGQGPKLLIQFQNNGVVDDSQLPKDRFSAERLKGVDSTLKIQPAKLEDSAVYLCASSLVGTGNIGANVLTFGAGSRLTVL.

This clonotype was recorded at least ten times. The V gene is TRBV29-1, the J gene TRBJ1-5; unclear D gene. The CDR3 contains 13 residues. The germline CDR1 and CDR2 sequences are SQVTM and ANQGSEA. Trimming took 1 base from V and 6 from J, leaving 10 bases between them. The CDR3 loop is CSVEVGAGQPQHF. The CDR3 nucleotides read TGCAGCGTTGAAGTGGGAGCCGGTCAGCCCCAGCATTTT.

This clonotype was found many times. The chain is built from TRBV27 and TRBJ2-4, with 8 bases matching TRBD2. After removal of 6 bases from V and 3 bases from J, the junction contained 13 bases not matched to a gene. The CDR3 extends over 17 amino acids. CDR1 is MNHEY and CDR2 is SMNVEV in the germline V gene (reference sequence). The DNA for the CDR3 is TGTGCCAGCAGCACGCTAGCGGGCGGTTTCGTCAAAAACATTCAGTACTTC. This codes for CASSTLAGGFVKNIQYF.

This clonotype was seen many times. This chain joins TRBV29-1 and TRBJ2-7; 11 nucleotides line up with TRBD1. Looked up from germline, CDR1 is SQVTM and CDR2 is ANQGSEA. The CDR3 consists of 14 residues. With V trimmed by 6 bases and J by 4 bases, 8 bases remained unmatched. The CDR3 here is CSVRRGTGGYEQYF. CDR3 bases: TGCAGCGTCAGAAGGGGGACAGGGGGTTACGAGCAGTACTTC.